These T cell receptor beta chains were read from a single sample in a study of human T cells and chemical hapten exposure. A single record per CDR3 protein comes from TCRdb applying MiXCR to the RACE reads. This sample has roughly 50,000 distinct CDR3 sequences, with 8.5% to 10% found just once. This specimen consisted of whole blood, obtained in connection with sensitization to the hapten diphenylcyclopropenone (DPC). These receptors were collected from a woman in her twenties or thirties with alopecia areata. Some clones in this sample may be carry-over from other donors' samples. Both conserved end residues are part of each CDR3. A D gene is named only where the DNA matches it firmly. Clone size is given for some rows only: seen once, a few or many times, or a class if the clone is expanded.

TRBV18	TRBD1	many	TRBJ1-1	CASSPVDRVRAFF	TGTGCCAGCTCACCGGTGGACAGGGTAAGAGCTTTCTTT
TRBV9	-	many	TRBJ2-1	CASSVGSGTGQFF	TGTGCCAGCAGCGTAGGGTCCGGGACGGGGCAGTTCTTC
TRBV7-2	TRBD1	few	TRBJ1-5	CASSLGSGGSNQPQHF	TGTGCCAGCAGCTTAGGGTCAGGGGGTAGCAATCAGCCCCAGCATTTT
TRBV6-2/TRBV6-3	-	few	TRBJ2-3	CASTHGGTLRTDTQYF	TGTGCCAGCACCCACGGCGGGACCCTGCGCACAGATACGCAGTATTTT
TRBV11-2	-	few	TRBJ2-5	CASSLLGETQYF	TGTGCCAGCAGCTTATTAGGAGAGACCCAGTACTTC
TRBV3-1	TRBD1	-	TRBJ1-1	CASSQGTGGADTEAFF	TGTGCCAGCAGCCAAGGGACAGGGGGTGCAGACACTGAAGCTTTCTTT
TRBV18	-	many	TRBJ1-5	CASSPSPDSSVNQPQHF	TGTGCCAGCTCACCATCGCCTGACAGTTCTGTAAATCAGCCCCAGCATTTT
TRBV6-4	-	few	TRBJ2-6	CASSDRTSGANVLTF	TGTGCCAGCAGTGACAGGACCTCTGGGGCCAACGTCCTGACTTTC
TRBV7-2	-	-	TRBJ1-5	CASSFSGTRNQPQHF	TGTGCCAGCAGCTTTTCAGGTACTCGCAATCAGCCCCAGCATTTT
TRBV6-5	-	-	TRBJ2-4	CASSYSRGNTGIQYF	TGTGCCAGCAGTTACTCCAGGGGTAATACGGGCATTCAGTACTTC